This T cell receptor (beta chain) was sequenced for a study of cytomegalovirus exposure and HLA in healthy donors. Findings and limits, study-wide: Cytomegalovirus-associated TCR beta chains were listed, numbering 150 to 200.

PCR involved 60 Vbeta and 13 Jbeta primers. The assay was immunoSEQ multiplex PCR, and TCRdb's table has in-frame clones only and misses some. Counted here are roughly 38,000 clones, roughly three quarters occurring once; the ten biggest clones make up roughly 8%. V shed 4 bases, J shed 0 bases, and the junction held 2 bases outside the gene matches. The CDR3 runs to 16 residues. CDR1 and CDR2 (germline): SGHVS, FNYEAQ. About this clone itself: The target antigen is unknown.

This sequence joins TRBV7-6 and TRBJ2-2; 10 positions match TRBD2. The receptor was isolated from a woman aged 30 to 39 in good health and CMV-seropositive. The sequencing sample was made of PBMCs. CDR3 residues: CASSSLAGANTGELFF. In nucleotides, the CDR3 is TGTGCCAGCAGCTCCCTAGCGGGAGCGAACACCGGGGAGCTGTTTTTT.